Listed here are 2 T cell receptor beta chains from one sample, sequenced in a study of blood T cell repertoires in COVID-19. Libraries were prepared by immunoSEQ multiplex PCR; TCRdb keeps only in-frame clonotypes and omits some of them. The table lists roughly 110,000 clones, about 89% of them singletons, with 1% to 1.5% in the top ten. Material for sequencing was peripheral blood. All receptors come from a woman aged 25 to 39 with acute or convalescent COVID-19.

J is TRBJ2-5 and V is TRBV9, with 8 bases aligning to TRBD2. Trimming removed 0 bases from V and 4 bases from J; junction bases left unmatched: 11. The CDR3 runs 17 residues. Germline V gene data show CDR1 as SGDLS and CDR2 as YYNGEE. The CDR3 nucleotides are TGTGCCAGCAGCGTAGCCGGGGGGGGCGGGAGTAGAGAGACCCAGTACTTC. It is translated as CASSVAGGGGSRETQYF.

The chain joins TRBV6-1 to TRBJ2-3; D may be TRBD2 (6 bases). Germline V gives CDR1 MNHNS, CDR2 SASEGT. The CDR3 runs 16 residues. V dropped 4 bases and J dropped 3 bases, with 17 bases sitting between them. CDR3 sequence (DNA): TGTGCCAGCAGTGTGGAGAGGGGACTGGGGACAGATACGCAGTATTTT. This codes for CASSVERGLGTDTQYF.